This TCR beta chain was profiled in a study of PD-1 blockade in classical Hodgkin lymphoma. Germline assignment: CDR1 SGHNT and CDR2 YYREEE (reference sequence). Trimming removed 4 bases from V and 6 bases from J; junction bases left unmatched: 12. This CDR3 contains 16 residues. Specified time point: cycle 4 day 1 (C4D1), after more than five weeks of nivolumab. Exposure to brentuximab vedotin varied, and each patient had relapsed following autologous stem cell transplantation. Sequencing used immunoSEQ multiplex PCR; TCRdb keeps in-frame clones, though not all of them. Among over 50,000 clones listed, 87% were seen once.

This receptor was taken from a human donor with classical Hodgkin lymphoma. The chain links TRBV5-4 to TRBJ2-2, with 7 bases matching TRBD1. The source material was peripheral blood mononuclear cells (PBMCs), sampled before the fourth cycle of nivolumab. The CDR3 loop is CASSPGQAMISGELFF. The CDR3 coding sequence is TGTGCCAGCAGCCCCGGACAGGCTATGATATCCGGGGAGCTGTTTTTT.